This entry describes one TCR beta chain. What it binds is not known. The data were produced by immunoSEQ multiplex PCR, yet TCRdb's version contains in-frame clones alone and is incomplete. The sample records under 170,000 clones, roughly 94% being singletons. This sample was included in a study of T cell responses to AZD1222 COVID-19 vaccine. The study's findings and limits: Spike-specific TCR breadth rose after two AZD1222 doses, and depth rose as well. Mostly white British, mostly female donors; authors suggested clonal diversity may be underestimated.

This CDR3 is 15 amino acids long. V was clipped by 5 bases and J by 4 bases, with 17 bases between them. The germline CDR1 and CDR2 sequences are LNHDA and SQIVND (reference sequence). This receptor was taken from an adult in good health. The chain combines TRBV19 with TRBJ1-2; weak D call: TRBD1 (5 bases). The source was peripheral blood, collected on day 0 of AZD1222 vaccination. The CDR3 bases are TGTGCCAGTAGTCACTCAGGGCTTAAAGGCTATGGCTACACCTTC. Its protein is CASSHSGLKGYGYTF.